A single sample is the source of the 7 T cell receptor beta chains below, sequenced in a study of CD8 T cells in ankylosing spondylitis. Via MiXCR, TCRdb re-called the 5' RACE reads, giving one row per CDR3 protein. The data contain approximately 540,000 distinct CDR3 sequences, approximately 11% of them singletons. Antigens for these TCRs are unknown. Study-wide points: Roughly eight highly homologous variants formed a TCR beta motif that appeared characteristic of ankylosing spondylitis blood.

The sample comprised blood, either unsorted or a sorted T cell fraction (not recorded which). These receptors came from a male donor with ankylosing spondylitis.

In its sample, this clonotype was seen a few times. This chain uses TRBV9 with TRBJ2-3; 16 bases are shared with TRBD2. J lost 2 bases, V lost 4 bases, and 4 bases had no gene match. The CDR3 sequence is 17 residues long. Per germline, CDR1 SGDLS and CDR2 YYNGEE. The CDR3 sequence is CASSIGTSGRATDTQYF. CDR3 nucleotides: TGTGCCAGCAGCATCGGGACTAGCGGGAGGGCCACAGATACGCAGTATTTT.

This clonotype was counted ten times or more. The chain has TRBV12-3 or TRBV12-4 and TRBJ1-5; TRBD1 aligns across 8 bases. CDR3 size: 14 residues. V lost 5 bases, J lost 6 bases, and 6 bases stayed unmatched. CDR3 amino acids: CASSAQGASQPQHF. The CDR3 nucleotides are TGTGCCAGCAGTGCGCAGGGGGCGAGTCAGCCCCAGCATTTT.

V is TRBV2 and J is TRBJ1-5; 7 bases match TRBD1. CDR3 size: 15 residues. CDR1 is SNHLY and CDR2 is FYNNEI in the germline V gene. The trim removed 6 bases at V and 3 bases at J, leaving 8 bases unmatched. The CDR3 is CASRPEQGTNQPQHF. The CDR3 DNA reads as TGTGCCAGCAGGCCAGAACAGGGGACCAATCAGCCCCAGCATTTT.

This chain connects TRBV12-3 or TRBV12-4 to TRBJ2-4; D gene ambiguous. V lost 5 bases, J lost 0 bases, and 8 bases lay in between. The CDR3 has 14 residues. CDR3 DNA: TGTGCCAGCAGTAGACTTGTAGCCAAAAACATTCAGTACTTC. Residues: CASSRLVAKNIQYF.

There are many counts of this clonotype. This chain uses TRBV12-3 or TRBV12-4 with TRBJ2-1; TRBD2 matches at 12 bases. Germline trimming cut 6 bases from V and 5 bases from J; bases unmatched to any gene: 5. The CDR3 totals 15 residues. The CDR3 bases are TGTGCCAGCAGGCTACTAGCGGGAGGCCACAATGAGCAGTTCTTC. This gives the protein CASRLLAGGHNEQFF.

The table lists this clonotype with a few counts. V gene TRBV10-3 combines with J gene TRBJ2-7, with a tentative D call TRBD1 (6 bases). Looked up from germline, CDR1 is ENHRY and CDR2 is SYGVKD. The V end lost 4 bases, the J end lost 3 bases, and 10 bases lay between the germline ends. The CDR3 runs 13 residues. The CDR3 reads CAISVVQGYEQYF. CDR3 sequence (DNA): TGTGCCATCAGTGTGGTACAGGGCTACGAGCAGTACTTC.

V usage is TRBV7-2 and J usage is TRBJ2-3; 10 bases agree with TRBD2. Looked up from germline, CDR1 is SGHTA and CDR2 is FQGNSA. The V segment lost 4 bases and the J segment 6 bases; nucleotides outside the gene matches: 1. The CDR3 length is 13 residues. CDR3 coding DNA: TGTGCCAGCAGCTGGGGACTAGCGGATACGCAGTATTTT. This translates into CASSWGLADTQYF.